The rows below give T cell receptor beta chains drawn from one sample of a study of blood T cells in healthy people across ages. Via MiXCR, TCRdb re-called the 5' RACE reads, giving one row per CDR3 protein. Here the sample spans about 730,000 distinct CDR3 sequences, about 40% being singletons. The material sequenced was blood. Every receptor here comes from a woman aged 55-69 years in good health. CDR3s include the opening cysteine and the closing phenylalanine or tryptophan. The order of the fields is V gene, CDR3 length, J gene, clone size, D gene, CDR3 protein, CDR3 DNA. The D gene is left open where the match is weak. Only some rows state a clone size, as once, few, many or a class for expanded clones.

TRBV6-1	18	TRBJ2-5	.	.	CASSEAGRAGITQETQYF	TGTGCCAGCAGTGAAGCCGGTAGGGCAGGAATCACACAAGAGACCCAGTACTTC
TRBV29-1	13	TRBJ2-7	.	.	CSVESGVAYEQYF	TGCAGCGTTGAATCTGGAGTAGCGTACGAGCAGTACTTC
TRBV25-1	13	TRBJ2-3	many	.	CASSHPGTDTQYF	TGTGCCAGCAGCCACCCAGGGACAGATACGCAGTATTTT
TRBV6-2/TRBV6-3	17	TRBJ2-5	few	TRBD2	CASSYNLAGDIQETQYF	TGTGCCAGCAGTTACAATCTAGCGGGAGATATCCAAGAGACCCAGTACTTC
TRBV21-1	15	TRBJ1-1	.	.	CASSNPDRGGTEAFF	TGTGCCAGCAGCAATCCTGACAGGGGTGGCACTGAAGCTTTCTTT
TRBV7-9	18	TRBJ2-6	few	.	CASIKLLLSEDGANVLTF	TGTGCCAGCATCAAGCTTTTACTTTCCGAGGATGGGGCCAACGTCCTGACTTTC
TRBV29-1	14	TRBJ1-1	.	.	CSVKLGVLNTEAFF	TGCAGCGTTAAGTTGGGGGTCCTGAACACTGAAGCTTTCTTT
TRBV14	17	TRBJ2-1	.	TRBD1	CASSQEQQGLSRYEQFF	TGTGCCAGCAGCCAAGAGCAACAGGGGCTTTCTAGGTATGAGCAGTTCTTC
TRBV4-1	16	TRBJ2-3	.	.	CASSQDLFGRTDTQYF	TGCGCCAGCAGCCAAGATTTATTCGGTCGCACAGATACGCAGTATTTT
TRBV6-5	15	TRBJ2-7	.	TRBD2	CASSSRTSGRYEQYF	TGTGCCAGCAGTTCAAGGACTAGCGGGAGGTACGAGCAGTACTTC
TRBV3-1	13	TRBJ1-6	few	.	CASSQDLYSPLHF	TGTGCCAGCAGCCAAGATCTGTATTCACCCCTCCACTTT
TRBV6-1	17	TRBJ2-4	.	.	CASSEWFSSDSKNIQYF	TGTGCCAGCAGTGAGTGGTTCAGCTCCGACAGCAAAAACATTCAGTACTTC
TRBV29-1	14	TRBJ2-1	many	.	CSVMGTPTSQEQFF	TGCAGCGTAATGGGCACCCCGACTAGTCAAGAGCAGTTCTTC
TRBV5-1	19	TRBJ1-6	few	.	CASSLVGATGSFNNSPLHF	TGCGCCAGCAGCTTGGTTGGAGCCACAGGGTCCTTTAATAATTCACCCCTCCACTTT
TRBV7-2	14	TRBJ2-1	few	TRBD2	CASSLRREPNEQFF	TGTGCCAGCAGCTTAAGGCGGGAGCCCAATGAGCAGTTCTTC
TRBV7-3	17	TRBJ2-1	.	TRBD2	CASSLLASSGGYNEQFF	TGTGCCAGCAGCTTATTGGCCTCTAGCGGGGGTTACAATGAGCAGTTCTTC
TRBV7-2	15	TRBJ2-1	.	TRBD2	CASSVLAGAADEQFF	TGTGCCAGCAGCGTCCTAGCGGGAGCTGCCGATGAGCAGTTCTTC
TRBV12-3/TRBV12-4	13	TRBJ2-1	.	.	CASGGTEYNEQFF	TGTGCCAGCGGGGGGACGGAATACAATGAGCAGTTCTTC
TRBV7-2	14	TRBJ2-5	few	TRBD2	CASSALAVGETQYF	TGTGCCAGCAGCGCACTAGCGGTGGGGGAGACCCAGTACTTC
TRBV6-1	19	TRBJ1-1	once	.	CASSEGIQFLVRGDTEAFF	TGTGCCAGCAGTGAAGGGATACAGTTCCTGGTTCGTGGGGACACTGAAGCTTTCTTT
TRBV10-3	13	TRBJ2-7	.	.	CAIRSRGGYEQYF	TGTGCCATCAGGTCCAGGGGTGGCTACGAGCAGTACTTC
TRBV9	13	TRBJ2-1	few	.	CASSSAPYNEQFF	TGTGCCAGCAGCTCCGCCCCCTACAATGAGCAGTTCTTC
TRBV5-1	14	TRBJ2-2	.	TRBD1	CASTGTVNTGELFF	TGCGCCAGCACAGGGACAGTGAACACCGGGGAGCTGTTTTTT
TRBV5-1	13	TRBJ2-2	many	.	CASSSQGNGELFF	TGCGCCAGCAGTTCACAGGGAAACGGGGAGCTGTTTTTT